The rows below give T cell receptor beta chains drawn from one sample of a study of OX40 agonist ivuxolimab in advanced cancers. Clones were sequenced by immunoSEQ multiplex PCR, and TCRdb holds only the in-frame ones, with some missing. The sample includes roughly 54,000 clones, roughly 81% of them seen just once. Material: CD4+ or CD8+ T cells sorted from blood, obtained in a trial of the OX40 agonist ivuxolimab. These receptors were taken from an adult with an advanced solid tumor such as melanoma, head and neck, liver or kidney cancer. CDR3s include the opening cysteine and the closing phenylalanine or tryptophan. Each record gives: J gene, V gene, clone size, D gene, CDR3 protein, CDR3 DNA. A D gene is named only where the DNA matches it firmly. Size values are once, few and many counts, or a class for expanded clones, and some rows have none.

J: TRBJ2-7; V: TRBV14; size: -; D: TRBD1; CDR3: CASSRQGAFYEQYF; DNA: TGTGCCAGCAGCCGACAGGGGGCGTTCTACGAGCAGTACTTC
J: TRBJ2-1; V: TRBV6-5; size: -; D: TRBD2; CDR3: CTSSSLAGGEQFF; DNA: TGTACCAGCAGTTCTTTAGCGGGAGGCGAGCAGTTCTTC
J: TRBJ2-5; V: TRBV7-9; size: -; D: -; CDR3: CASSSDRRGQETQYF; DNA: TGTGCCAGCAGCTCGGACAGGAGGGGTCAAGAGACCCAGTACTTC
J: TRBJ2-2; V: TRBV7-2; size: -; D: -; CDR3: CASSLVAGSNTGELFF; DNA: TGTGCCAGCAGCTTAGTGGCAGGGTCAAACACCGGGGAGCTGTTTTTT
J: TRBJ2-7; V: TRBV5-6; size: -; D: TRBD1; CDR3: CASSGAAGQDYLYF; DNA: TGTGCCAGCAGCGGGGCTGCGGGACAGGATTATCTGTACTTC
J: TRBJ2-7; V: TRBV2; size: -; D: TRBD1; CDR3: CASSAGTGKFDRIYEQYF; DNA: TGTGCCAGCAGCGCCGGGACAGGGAAGTTTGATCGGATCTACGAGCAGTACTTC
J: TRBJ1-1; V: TRBV27; size: -; D: -; CDR3: CASSIQGRPTEAFF; DNA: TGTGCCAGCAGTATACAGGGAAGGCCCACTGAAGCTTTCTTT
J: TRBJ2-1; V: TRBV11-3; size: -; D: -; CDR3: CASSLDRGEGNEQFF; DNA: TGTGCCAGCAGCTTAGATCGGGGTGAGGGTAATGAGCAGTTCTTC
J: TRBJ2-1; V: TRBV7-2; size: -; D: TRBD1; CDR3: CASSLIADRGPRNEQFF; DNA: TGTGCCAGCAGCTTAATAGCTGACAGGGGGCCACGCAATGAGCAGTTCTTC
J: TRBJ1-1; V: TRBV2; size: once; D: TRBD1; CDR3: CASSIEGRGIAFF; DNA: TGTGCCAGCTCTATCGAGGGCAGGGGGATAGCTTTCTTT
J: TRBJ2-1; V: TRBV7-3; size: -; D: -; CDR3: CASSGSRDMNEQFF; DNA: TGTGCCAGCAGCGGGTCCAGGGATATGAATGAGCAGTTCTTC
J: TRBJ1-2; V: TRBV28; size: once; D: -; CDR3: CASSLVSANYGYTF; DNA: TGTGCCAGCAGTTTAGTCTCAGCCAACTATGGCTACACCTTC
J: TRBJ2-1; V: TRBV6-5; size: -; D: TRBD1; CDR3: CASSRDSYNEQFF; DNA: TGTGCCAGCAGTAGGGACAGCTACAATGAGCAGTTCTTC
J: TRBJ1-2; V: TRBV9; size: -; D: -; CDR3: CASSPRYGYTF; DNA: TGTGCCAGCAGCCCGCGGTATGGCTACACCTTC
J: TRBJ1-1; V: TRBV7-8; size: -; D: -; CDR3: CASSLVQANWAEAFF; DNA: TGTGCCAGCAGCTTGGTCCAGGCTAATTGGGCTGAAGCTTTCTTT
J: TRBJ1-5; V: TRBV11-3; size: -; D: -; CDR3: CASSLSRIGVPNQPQHF; DNA: TGTGCCAGCAGCCTGTCTAGGATCGGCGTTCCCAATCAGCCCCAGCATTTT
J: TRBJ1-1; V: TRBV7-9; size: -; D: TRBD1; CDR3: CASTEGQANTEAFF; DNA: TGTGCCAGCACCGAGGGACAGGCGAACACTGAAGCTTTCTTT